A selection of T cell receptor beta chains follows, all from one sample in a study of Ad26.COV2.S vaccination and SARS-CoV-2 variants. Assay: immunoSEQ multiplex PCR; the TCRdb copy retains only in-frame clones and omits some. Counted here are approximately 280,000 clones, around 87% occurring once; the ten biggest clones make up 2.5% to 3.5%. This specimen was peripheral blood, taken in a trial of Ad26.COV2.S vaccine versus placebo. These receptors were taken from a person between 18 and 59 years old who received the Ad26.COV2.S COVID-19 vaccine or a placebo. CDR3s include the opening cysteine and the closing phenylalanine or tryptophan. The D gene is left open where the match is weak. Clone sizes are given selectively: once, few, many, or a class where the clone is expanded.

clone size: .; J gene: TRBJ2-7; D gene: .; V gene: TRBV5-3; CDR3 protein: CATLYEQYF; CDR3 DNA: TGTGCCACGCTCTACGAGCAGTACTTC
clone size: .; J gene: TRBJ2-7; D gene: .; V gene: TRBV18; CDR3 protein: CASSPGRDMSYEQYF; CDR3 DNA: TGTGCCAGCTCCCCGGGCAGGGACATGTCCTACGAGCAGTACTTC
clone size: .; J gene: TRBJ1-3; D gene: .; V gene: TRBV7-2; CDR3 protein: CASSPTNFISGNTIYF; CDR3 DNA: TGTGCCAGCAGCCCCACAAATTTTATCTCTGGAAACACCATATATTTT
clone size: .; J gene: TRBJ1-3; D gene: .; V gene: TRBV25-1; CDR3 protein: CASSLYSGNTIYF; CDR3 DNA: TGTGCCAGCAGCCTTTACTCTGGAAACACCATATATTTT
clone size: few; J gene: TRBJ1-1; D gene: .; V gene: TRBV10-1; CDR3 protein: CASSRQPGMTTEAFF; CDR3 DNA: TGCGCCAGCAGTCGACAGCCGGGGATGACCACTGAAGCTTTCTTT
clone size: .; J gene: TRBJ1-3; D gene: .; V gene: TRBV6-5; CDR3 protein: CASRPGAPGNTIYF; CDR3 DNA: TGTGCCAGCCGTCCAGGGGCTCCTGGAAACACCATATATTTT
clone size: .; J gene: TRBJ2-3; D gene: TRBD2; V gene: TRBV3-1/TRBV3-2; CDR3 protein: CASSWTSGAPTDTQYF; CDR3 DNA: TGTGCCAGCAGCTGGACTAGCGGGGCTCCCACAGATACGCAGTATTTT
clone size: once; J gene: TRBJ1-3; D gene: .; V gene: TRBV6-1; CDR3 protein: CASSESGEVAGNTIYF; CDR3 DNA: TGTGCCAGCAGTGAAAGCGGGGAAGTAGCCGGAAACACCATATATTTT
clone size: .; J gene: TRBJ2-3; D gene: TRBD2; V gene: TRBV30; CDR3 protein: CAWGAGLAGTDTQYF; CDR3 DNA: TGTGCCTGGGGGGCTGGACTAGCGGGCACAGATACGCAGTATTTT
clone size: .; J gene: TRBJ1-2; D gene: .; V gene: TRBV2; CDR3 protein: CASSAGSTYGYTF; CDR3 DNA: TGTGCCAGCAGCGCCGGTTCGACCTATGGCTACACCTTC
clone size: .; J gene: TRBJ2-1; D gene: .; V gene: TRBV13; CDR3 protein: CASSLGVGIQFF; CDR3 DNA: TGTGCCAGCAGCTTAGGCGTCGGGATCCAGTTCTTC
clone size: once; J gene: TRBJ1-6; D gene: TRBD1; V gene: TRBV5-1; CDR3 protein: CASSFSTGTGGNSPLHF; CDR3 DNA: TGCGCCAGCAGCTTCAGTACCGGGACAGGGGGTAATTCACCCCTCCACTTT
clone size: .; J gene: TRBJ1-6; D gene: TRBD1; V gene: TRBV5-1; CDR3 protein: CASSLVYGQGNVIPNSPLHF; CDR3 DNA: TGCGCCAGCAGCTTGGTATACGGACAGGGAAATGTGATCCCGAATTCACCCCTCCACTTT
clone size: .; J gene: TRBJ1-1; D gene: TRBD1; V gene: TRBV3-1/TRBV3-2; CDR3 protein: CASRLGGLNTEAFF; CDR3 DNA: TGTGCCAGCAGACTAGGGGGCCTGAACACTGAAGCTTTCTTT
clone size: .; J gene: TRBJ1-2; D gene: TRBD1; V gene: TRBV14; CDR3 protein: CASSRTGYGYTF; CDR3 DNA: TGTGCCAGCAGCCGGACAGGTTATGGCTACACCTTC
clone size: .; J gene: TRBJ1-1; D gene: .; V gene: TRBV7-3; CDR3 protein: CASSSGGTEAFF; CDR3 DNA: TGTGCCAGCAGCTCTGGGGGCACTGAAGCTTTCTTT
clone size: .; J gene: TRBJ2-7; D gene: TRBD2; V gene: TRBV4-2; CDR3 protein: CASSQDPTAGGSYEQYF; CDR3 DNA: TGTGCCAGCAGCCAAGATCCGACAGCGGGAGGCTCCTACGAGCAGTACTTC
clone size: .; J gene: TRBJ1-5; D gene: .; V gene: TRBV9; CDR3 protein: CASIHASNQPQHF; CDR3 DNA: TGTGCCAGCATACATGCTAGCAATCAGCCCCAGCATTTT
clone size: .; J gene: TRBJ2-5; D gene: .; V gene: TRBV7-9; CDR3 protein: CASSLVGGLGETQYF; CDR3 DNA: TGTGCCAGCAGCTTAGTCGGTGGCCTGGGGGAGACCCAGTACTTC
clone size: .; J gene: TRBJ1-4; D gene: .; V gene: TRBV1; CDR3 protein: CTSSPPRTGGLVDHEKLFF; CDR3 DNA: TGCACCAGCAGCCCTCCCCGGACAGGGGGTTTAGTAGATCATGAAAAACTGTTTTTT
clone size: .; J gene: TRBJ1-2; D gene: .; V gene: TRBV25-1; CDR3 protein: CASSEWGQANYGYTF; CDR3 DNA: TGTGCCAGCAGTGAATGGGGGCAGGCTAACTATGGCTACACCTTC
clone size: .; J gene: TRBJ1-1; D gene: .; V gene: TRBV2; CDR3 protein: CARRGSNTEAFF; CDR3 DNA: TGTGCCAGACGGGGCTCGAACACTGAAGCTTTCTTT
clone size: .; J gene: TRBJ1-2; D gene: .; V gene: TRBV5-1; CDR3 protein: CASSLAPDSSYGYTF; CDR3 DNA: TGCGCCAGCAGCTTGGCCCCAGACAGCTCCTATGGCTACACCTTC
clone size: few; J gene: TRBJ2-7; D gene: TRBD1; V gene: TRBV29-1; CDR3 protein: CSARTGAYEQYF; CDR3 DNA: TGCAGCGCCAGGACAGGAGCCTACGAGCAGTACTTC
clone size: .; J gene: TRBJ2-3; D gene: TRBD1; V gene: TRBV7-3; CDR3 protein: CASSLAGTGGRDTQYF; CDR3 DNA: TGTGCCAGCAGCTTGGCCGGGACAGGGGGAAGAGATACGCAGTATTTT
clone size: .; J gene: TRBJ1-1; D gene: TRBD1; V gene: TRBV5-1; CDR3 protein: CASSLGGTGDEAFF; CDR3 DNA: TGCGCCAGCAGCTTGGGCGGGACAGGGGATGAAGCTTTCTTT
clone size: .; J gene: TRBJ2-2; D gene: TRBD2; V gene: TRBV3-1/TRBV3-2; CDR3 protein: CASSHLLAGDTGELFF; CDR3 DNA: TGTGCCAGCAGCCATCTACTAGCGGGAGACACCGGGGAGCTGTTTTTT
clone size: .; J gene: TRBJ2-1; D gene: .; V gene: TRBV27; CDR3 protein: CASSPTYNEQFF; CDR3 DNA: TGTGCCAGCAGCCCCACCTACAATGAGCAGTTCTTC
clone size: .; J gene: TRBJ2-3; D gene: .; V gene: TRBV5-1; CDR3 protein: CASSPAGSDTQYF; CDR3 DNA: TGCGCCAGCAGCCCGGCAGGATCAGATACGCAGTATTTT
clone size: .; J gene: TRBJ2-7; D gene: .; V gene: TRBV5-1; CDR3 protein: CASSLGGGSSYEQYF; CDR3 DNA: TGCGCCAGCAGCTTGGGGGGCGGGTCCTCCTACGAGCAGTACTTC
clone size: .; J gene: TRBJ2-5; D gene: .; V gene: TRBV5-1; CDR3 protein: CASSWPHGGEETQYF; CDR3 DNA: TGCGCCAGCAGCTGGCCCCACGGAGGGGAAGAGACCCAGTACTTC
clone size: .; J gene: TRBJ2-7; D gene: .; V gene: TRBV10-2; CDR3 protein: CASSQRTVSYEQYF; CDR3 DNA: TGCGCCAGCAGTCAAAGGACGGTATCCTACGAGCAGTACTTC
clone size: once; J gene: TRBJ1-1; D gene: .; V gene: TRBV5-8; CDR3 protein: CASSLWPNMNTEAFF; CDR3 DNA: TGTGCCAGCAGCTTGTGGCCGAACATGAACACTGAAGCTTTCTTT
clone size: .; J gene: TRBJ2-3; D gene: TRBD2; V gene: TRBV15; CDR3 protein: CATSRALAGASDTQYF; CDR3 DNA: TGTGCCACCAGCAGAGCGCTAGCGGGAGCATCAGATACGCAGTATTTT
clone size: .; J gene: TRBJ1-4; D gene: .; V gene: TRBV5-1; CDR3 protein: CASTLLGTGNEKLFF; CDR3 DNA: TGCGCCAGCACCCTACTCGGTACAGGGAATGAAAAACTGTTTTTT
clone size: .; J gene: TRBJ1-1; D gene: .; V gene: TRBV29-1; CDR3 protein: CSVVNPGSATEAFF; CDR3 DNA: TGCAGCGTTGTGAATCCGGGGTCCGCCACTGAAGCTTTCTTT
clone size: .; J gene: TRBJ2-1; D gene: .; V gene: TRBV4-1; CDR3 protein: CASSLYWRAENEQFF; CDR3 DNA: TGCGCCAGCAGCCTCTATTGGAGGGCAGAGAATGAGCAGTTCTTC
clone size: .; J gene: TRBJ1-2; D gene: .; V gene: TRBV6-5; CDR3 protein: CASSYDRTRNYGYTF; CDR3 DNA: TGTGCCAGCAGTTACGACAGAACAAGGAACTATGGCTACACCTTC
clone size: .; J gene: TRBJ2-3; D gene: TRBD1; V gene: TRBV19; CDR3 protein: CASSRGQGTTDTQYF; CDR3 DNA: TGTGCCAGTTCCCGGGGACAGGGGACCACAGATACGCAGTATTTT
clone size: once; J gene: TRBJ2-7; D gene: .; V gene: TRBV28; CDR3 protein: CASSLSPGTFYEQYF; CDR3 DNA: TGTGCCAGCAGTTTAAGCCCCGGGACTTTCTACGAGCAGTACTTC
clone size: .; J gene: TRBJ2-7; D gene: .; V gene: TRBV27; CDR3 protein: CASSRAGPYEQYF; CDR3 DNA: TGTGCCAGCAGTCGGGCAGGGCCCTACGAGCAGTACTTC
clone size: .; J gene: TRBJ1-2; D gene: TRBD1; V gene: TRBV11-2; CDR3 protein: CASSFPDRVGYTF; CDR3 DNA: TGTGCCAGCAGCTTCCCGGACAGGGTAGGGTACACCTTC
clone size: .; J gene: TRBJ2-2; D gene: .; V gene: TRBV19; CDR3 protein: CASSYVGFTGELFF; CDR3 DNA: TGTGCCAGTAGCTACGTAGGGTTCACCGGGGAGCTGTTTTTT
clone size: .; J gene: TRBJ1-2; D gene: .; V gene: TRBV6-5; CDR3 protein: CASSPPPPGDGYTF; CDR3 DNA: TGTGCCAGCAGTCCCCCCCCACCAGGGGATGGCTACACCTTC
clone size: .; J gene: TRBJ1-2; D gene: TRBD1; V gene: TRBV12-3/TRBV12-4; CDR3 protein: CASSLTGSYGYTF; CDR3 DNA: TGTGCCAGCAGTTTGACAGGGAGCTATGGCTACACCTTC
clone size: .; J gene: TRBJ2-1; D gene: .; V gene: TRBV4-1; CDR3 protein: CASSQVLSEQFF; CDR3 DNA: TGCGCCAGCAGCCAAGTTCTTAGTGAGCAGTTCTTC
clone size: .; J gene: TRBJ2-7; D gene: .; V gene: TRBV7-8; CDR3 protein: CASSTLDEQYF; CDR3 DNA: TGTGCCAGCAGCACCTTGGACGAGCAGTACTTC
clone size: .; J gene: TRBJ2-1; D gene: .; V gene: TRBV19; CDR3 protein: CASSIRYNEQFF; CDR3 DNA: TGTGCCAGTAGTATCAGGTACAATGAGCAGTTCTTC
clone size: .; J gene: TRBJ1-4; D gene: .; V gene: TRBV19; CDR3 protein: CASSLLWPGLLPTTTNEKLFF; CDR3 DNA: TGTGCCAGTAGTTTACTGTGGCCGGGACTCTTACCTACCACAACTAATGAAAAACTGTTTTTT